This is a list of T cell receptor beta chains from one sample in a study of OX40 agonist ivuxolimab in advanced cancers. Using immunoSEQ multiplex PCR, the repertoire was profiled, and TCRdb retains in-frame clones only, with some absent. The sample records approximately 9,800 clones, 77% being singletons. This specimen was CD4+ or CD8+ T cells sorted from blood, taken in a trial of the OX40 agonist ivuxolimab. These receptors were taken from an adult with an advanced solid tumor such as melanoma, head and neck, liver or kidney cancer. CDR3s include the opening cysteine and the closing phenylalanine or tryptophan. The order of the fields is J gene, D gene, V gene, clone size, CDR3 DNA, CDR3 protein. A D gene is named only where the DNA matches it firmly. Size is omitted from some rows. Given values are once, few, many or a class for expanded clones.

J: TRBJ1-1; D: NA; V: TRBV19; size: NA; DNA: TGTGCCAGTAGCAAGGACGGGGGTTACGCTGAAGCTTTCTTT; CDR3: CASSKDGGYAEAFF
J: TRBJ1-1; D: TRBD1; V: TRBV29-1; size: NA; DNA: TGCAGCGTTCGGACAGGAGGTACTGAAGCTTTCTTT; CDR3: CSVRTGGTEAFF
J: TRBJ2-5; D: NA; V: TRBV28; size: few; DNA: TGTGCCAGCACCCTTTCTCAATTCCAAGAGACCCAGTACTTC; CDR3: CASTLSQFQETQYF
J: TRBJ2-2; D: NA; V: TRBV9; size: medium-sized; DNA: TGTGCCAGCAGCGTAACAGGGTATAGCACCGGGGAGCTGTTTTTT; CDR3: CASSVTGYSTGELFF
J: TRBJ2-5; D: TRBD1; V: TRBV27; size: NA; DNA: TGTGCCAGCAGTTTATCCTGGGGAAACAGGGGGGAGACCCAGTACTTC; CDR3: CASSLSWGNRGETQYF
J: TRBJ2-7; D: NA; V: TRBV4-2; size: NA; DNA: TGTGCCAGCAGCCAGACACTAGCTTACGAGCAGTACTTC; CDR3: CASSQTLAYEQYF
J: TRBJ2-7; D: NA; V: TRBV19; size: few; DNA: TGTGCCAGTAGTATCGGGTCTGGCGGGGCGGGAAAAGCCTACGAGCAGTACTTC; CDR3: CASSIGSGGAGKAYEQYF
J: TRBJ1-5; D: NA; V: TRBV5-6; size: NA; DNA: TGTGCCAGCAGCTTGGCTGGGGGCGGCAATCAGCCCCAGCATTTT; CDR3: CASSLAGGGNQPQHF
J: TRBJ2-7; D: NA; V: TRBV13; size: once; DNA: TGTGCCAGCAGCTTGGGCCAGTCAGACTACGAGCAGTACTTC; CDR3: CASSLGQSDYEQYF
J: TRBJ2-1; D: TRBD2; V: TRBV27; size: NA; DNA: TGTGCCAGCAGCCCTAGCGGAAACTCCTACAATGAGCAGTTCTTC; CDR3: CASSPSGNSYNEQFF
J: TRBJ2-1; D: NA; V: TRBV27; size: NA; DNA: TGTGCCAGCAGTTTATCGCCGGGAGCCATCTACAATGAGCAGTTCTTC; CDR3: CASSLSPGAIYNEQFF
J: TRBJ2-1; D: TRBD1; V: TRBV6-4; size: NA; DNA: TGTGCCAGCAGTGAAGGGACAGATAATTCCTACAATGAGCAGTTCTTC; CDR3: CASSEGTDNSYNEQFF
J: TRBJ2-3; D: TRBD2; V: TRBV6-1; size: NA; DNA: TGTGCCAGCAGTGAGGCTAGCGGGACAGATACGCAGTATTTT; CDR3: CASSEASGTDTQYF
J: TRBJ2-1; D: NA; V: TRBV28; size: NA; DNA: TGTGCCAGCAGTTTACCCACCTACAATGAGCAGTTCTTC; CDR3: CASSLPTYNEQFF
J: TRBJ2-7; D: NA; V: TRBV19; size: NA; DNA: TGTGCCAGTAGTATGAACCCATCCTACGAGCAGTACTTC; CDR3: CASSMNPSYEQYF
J: TRBJ1-5; D: TRBD1; V: TRBV7-8; size: NA; DNA: TGTGCCAGCAGCGAAGACAGGGGGCTAGCGACCCAGCATTTT; CDR3: CASSEDRGLATQHF
J: TRBJ1-4; D: TRBD1; V: TRBV10-3; size: NA; DNA: TGTGCCATCAGTGAGCCCGACAGGGAGGGTGAAAAACTGTTTTTT; CDR3: CAISEPDREGEKLFF
J: TRBJ2-7; D: NA; V: TRBV2; size: NA; DNA: TGTGCCAGCATTACAGGGCCATCCTACGAGCAGTACTTC; CDR3: CASITGPSYEQYF
J: TRBJ1-5; D: NA; V: TRBV2; size: medium-sized; DNA: TGTGCCAGCAGTGACAGCATAAGCAATCAGCCCCAGCATTTT; CDR3: CASSDSISNQPQHF
J: TRBJ2-1; D: NA; V: TRBV11-3; size: NA; DNA: TGTGCCAGCAGCTTAGGTGGAGAGGGGAATGAGCAGTTCTTC; CDR3: CASSLGGEGNEQFF
J: TRBJ2-5; D: TRBD2; V: TRBV11-2; size: few; DNA: TGTGCCAGCAGCTTAGCGGGAGGGCAAGAGACCCAGTACTTC; CDR3: CASSLAGGQETQYF
J: TRBJ1-5; D: NA; V: TRBV4-3; size: NA; DNA: TGCGCCAGCAGCCAAGATGGAGGGGCTAATCAGCCCCAGCATTTT; CDR3: CASSQDGGANQPQHF
J: TRBJ2-7; D: TRBD1; V: TRBV29-1; size: NA; DNA: TGCAGCGTTGAGGGGGGAGTGTTGGGACAGGGGTCCTACGAGCAGTACTTC; CDR3: CSVEGGVLGQGSYEQYF
J: TRBJ2-4; D: NA; V: TRBV9; size: NA; DNA: TGTGCCAGCAGCTCCCCCGGAGGAAAGAAAGACATTCAGTACTTC; CDR3: CASSSPGGKKDIQYF
J: TRBJ2-1; D: NA; V: TRBV6-5; size: NA; DNA: TGTGCCAGCAGCTCTGGGGGGCTAGTCCTGAATGAGCAGTTCTTC; CDR3: CASSSGGLVLNEQFF
J: TRBJ1-1; D: NA; V: TRBV28; size: few; DNA: TGTGCCAGCAGTTTAGGCAGGGCGGTATGGGGGAACACTGAAGCTTTCTTT; CDR3: CASSLGRAVWGNTEAFF
J: TRBJ2-3; D: NA; V: TRBV7-9; size: few; DNA: TGTGCCAGCAGCTTAATTACAGATACGCAGTATTTT; CDR3: CASSLITDTQYF
J: TRBJ2-1; D: NA; V: TRBV7-2; size: NA; DNA: TGTGCCAGCAGCTTAGTGGAAGGGTCCTACAATGAGCAGTTCTTC; CDR3: CASSLVEGSYNEQFF
J: TRBJ2-4; D: NA; V: TRBV6-5; size: NA; DNA: TGTGCCAGCAGTGAACTACAGGTTCCCATTCAGTACTTC; CDR3: CASSELQVPIQYF
J: TRBJ2-5; D: TRBD2; V: TRBV5-1; size: NA; DNA: TGCGCCAGCAGCTTTCACTTTAGCGGGAGGGGCCAAGAGACCCAGTACTTC; CDR3: CASSFHFSGRGQETQYF
J: TRBJ2-1; D: TRBD1; V: TRBV5-1; size: once; DNA: TGCGCCAGCAGCTTAGTGACAGGGGGAAATGAGCAGTTCTTC; CDR3: CASSLVTGGNEQFF
J: TRBJ2-2; D: NA; V: TRBV21-1; size: NA; DNA: TGTGCCAGCAGCAAAGTTCGGGGTAACACCGGGGAGCTGTTTTTT; CDR3: CASSKVRGNTGELFF
J: TRBJ2-3; D: TRBD2; V: TRBV6-4; size: NA; DNA: TGTGCCAGCAGTACTAGCGCGACAGATACGCAGTATTTT; CDR3: CASSTSATDTQYF
J: TRBJ1-1; D: TRBD1; V: TRBV9; size: few; DNA: TGTGCCAGCAGCGCCGGGACAGGGGACACTGAAGCTTTCTTT; CDR3: CASSAGTGDTEAFF
J: TRBJ2-7; D: TRBD1; V: TRBV4-1; size: NA; DNA: TGCGCCAGCAGCCCCCGGGACAGGGGGCCCCTCTACGAGCAGTACTTC; CDR3: CASSPRDRGPLYEQYF
J: TRBJ2-7; D: NA; V: TRBV10-3; size: few; DNA: TGTGCCATCAGTGAGTCAAGGGGGGAGCTCGGGGGCGAGCAGTACTTC; CDR3: CAISESRGELGGEQYF
J: TRBJ2-1; D: NA; V: TRBV28; size: once; DNA: TGTGCCAGCAGTTTAATGGATGAGCAGTTCTTC; CDR3: CASSLMDEQFF
J: TRBJ2-7; D: NA; V: TRBV20-1; size: NA; DNA: TGCAGTGCTATTCGGTACGAGCAGTACTTC; CDR3: CSAIRYEQYF
J: TRBJ2-1; D: NA; V: TRBV2; size: few; DNA: TGTGCCAGCAGTCTCCTGGGGAGCTCCTACAATGAGCAGTTCTTC; CDR3: CASSLLGSSYNEQFF
J: TRBJ2-1; D: NA; V: TRBV6-6; size: medium-sized; DNA: TGTGCCAGCAGTTACAACGGAGCCTACAATGAGCAGTTCTTC; CDR3: CASSYNGAYNEQFF
J: TRBJ2-7; D: TRBD1; V: TRBV9; size: NA; DNA: TGTGCCAGCAGCGTCGGACAGGGGGCAATTTACGAGCAGTACTTC; CDR3: CASSVGQGAIYEQYF
J: TRBJ1-3; D: NA; V: TRBV6-1; size: NA; DNA: TGTGCCAGCAGTGAAGAAGCCGGAAACTCTGGAAACACCATATATTTT; CDR3: CASSEEAGNSGNTIYF